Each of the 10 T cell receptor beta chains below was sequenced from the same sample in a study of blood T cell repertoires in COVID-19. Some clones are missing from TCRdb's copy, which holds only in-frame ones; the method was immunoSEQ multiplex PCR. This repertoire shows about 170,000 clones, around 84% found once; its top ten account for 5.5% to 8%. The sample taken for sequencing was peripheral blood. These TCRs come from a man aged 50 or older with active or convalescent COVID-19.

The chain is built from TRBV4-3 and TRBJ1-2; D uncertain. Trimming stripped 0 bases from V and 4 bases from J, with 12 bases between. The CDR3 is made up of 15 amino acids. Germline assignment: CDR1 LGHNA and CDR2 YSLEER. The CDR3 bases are TGCGCCAGCAGCCAAGATTTGAGTGATAGCTATGGCTACACCTTC. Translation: CASSQDLSDSYGYTF.

In DNA form, the CDR3 reads TGTGCCAGCAGCTTAGACGGACAGGGGTTTAATTCACCCCTCCACTTT. This codes for CASSLDGQGFNSPLHF. This chain uses TRBV7-9 with TRBJ1-6; 9 positions agree with TRBD1. With 1 base clipped from V and 6 bases from J, the junction kept 4 bases outside the gene matches. CDR3 size: 16 residues. Germline V gene lookup returns CDR1 SEHNR and CDR2 FQNEAQ (reference sequence).

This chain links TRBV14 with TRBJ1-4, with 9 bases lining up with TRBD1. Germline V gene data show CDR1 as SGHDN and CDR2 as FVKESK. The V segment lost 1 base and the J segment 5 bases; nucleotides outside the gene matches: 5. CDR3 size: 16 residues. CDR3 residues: CASSQGNRGQNEKLFF. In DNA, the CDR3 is TGTGCCAGCAGCCAAGGAAACAGGGGGCAAAATGAAAAACTGTTTTTT.

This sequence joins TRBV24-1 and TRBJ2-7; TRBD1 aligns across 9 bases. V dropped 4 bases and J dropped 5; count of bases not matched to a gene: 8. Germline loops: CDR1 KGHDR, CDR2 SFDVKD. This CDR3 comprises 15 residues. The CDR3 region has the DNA TGTGCCACCAGTGACCCCGGGACAGGGTTACACGAGCAGTACTTC. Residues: CATSDPGTGLHEQYF.

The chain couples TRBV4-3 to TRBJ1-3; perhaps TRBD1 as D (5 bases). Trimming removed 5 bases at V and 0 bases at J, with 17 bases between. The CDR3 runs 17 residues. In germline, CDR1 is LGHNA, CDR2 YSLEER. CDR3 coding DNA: TGCGCCAGCAGCGTAGGGGTGTCGGCCCGCTCTGGAAACACCATATATTTT. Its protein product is CASSVGVSARSGNTIYF.

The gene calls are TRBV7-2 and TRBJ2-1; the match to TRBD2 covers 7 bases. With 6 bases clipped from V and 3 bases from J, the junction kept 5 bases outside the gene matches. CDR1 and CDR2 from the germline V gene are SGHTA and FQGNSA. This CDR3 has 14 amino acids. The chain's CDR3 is CASSKGLVYNEQFF. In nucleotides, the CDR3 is TGTGCCAGCAGTAAAGGACTAGTCTACAATGAGCAGTTCTTC.

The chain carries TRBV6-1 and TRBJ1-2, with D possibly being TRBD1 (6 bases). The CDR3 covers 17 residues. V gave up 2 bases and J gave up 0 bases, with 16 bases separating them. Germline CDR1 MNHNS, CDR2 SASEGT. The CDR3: CASSELRGQLPNYGYTF. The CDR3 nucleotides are TGTGCCAGCAGTGAATTGCGTGGACAGCTGCCTAACTATGGCTACACCTTC.

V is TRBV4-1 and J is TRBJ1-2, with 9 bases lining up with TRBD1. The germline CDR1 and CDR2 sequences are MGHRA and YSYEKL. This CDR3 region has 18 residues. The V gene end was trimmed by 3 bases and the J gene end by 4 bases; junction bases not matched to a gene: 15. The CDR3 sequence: CASSHSTLRKTGGYGYTF. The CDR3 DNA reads TGCGCCAGCAGCCATTCGACCCTCCGCAAGACAGGGGGCTATGGCTACACCTTC.

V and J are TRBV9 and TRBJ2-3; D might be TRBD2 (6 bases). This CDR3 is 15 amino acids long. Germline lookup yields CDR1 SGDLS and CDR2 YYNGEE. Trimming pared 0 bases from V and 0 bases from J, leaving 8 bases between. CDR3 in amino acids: CASSVVGTSTDTQYF. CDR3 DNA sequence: TGTGCCAGCAGCGTAGTGGGGACTAGCACAGATACGCAGTATTTT.

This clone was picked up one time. The CDR3 nucleotides read TGTGCCAGCAGTTCCACCCCAGGTCGGCGGGTGAACACCGGGGAGCTGTTTTTT. As protein: CASSSTPGRRVNTGELFF. The V gene is TRBV2, the J gene TRBJ2-2, with D perhaps TRBD2 (5 bases). Germline CDR1 and CDR2: SNHLY and FYNNEI. Trimming took 5 bases from V and 1 from J, leaving 20 bases between them. This CDR3 spans 18 amino acids.